This T cell receptor (beta chain) comes out of a study of cytotoxic CD8 clonotypes in ibrutinib-treated CLL. Study-level information: The study included 11 to 12 relapsed/refractory and 15 treatment-naive patients; roughly 18 had IGHV unmutated disease.

V lost 4 bases to trimming and J lost 0 bases, with 19 bases between them. Germline V gene data show CDR1 as SGDLS and CDR2 as YYNGEE. CDR3 size: 17 residues. Comments on this clone: Antigen specificity is unknown.

Notes on the study in general: Public clonotypes were seen rarely and were contracted or stable on treatment.

Assay used: immunoSEQ multiplex PCR; TCRdb lists only in-frame clones, some missing. This table holds almost 45,000 clones, over 60% found once. This receptor was obtained from a human donor with chronic lymphocytic leukemia. The specimen comprised PBMCs, sampled after 12 months of ibrutinib treatment. J is TRBJ1-1 and V is TRBV9; D is possibly TRBD1 (6 bases). This CDR3 is CASSPGAQGNLNTEAFF. The CDR3 nucleotides are TGTGCCAGCAGCCCGGGCGCACAGGGAAACTTGAACACTGAAGCTTTCTTT.